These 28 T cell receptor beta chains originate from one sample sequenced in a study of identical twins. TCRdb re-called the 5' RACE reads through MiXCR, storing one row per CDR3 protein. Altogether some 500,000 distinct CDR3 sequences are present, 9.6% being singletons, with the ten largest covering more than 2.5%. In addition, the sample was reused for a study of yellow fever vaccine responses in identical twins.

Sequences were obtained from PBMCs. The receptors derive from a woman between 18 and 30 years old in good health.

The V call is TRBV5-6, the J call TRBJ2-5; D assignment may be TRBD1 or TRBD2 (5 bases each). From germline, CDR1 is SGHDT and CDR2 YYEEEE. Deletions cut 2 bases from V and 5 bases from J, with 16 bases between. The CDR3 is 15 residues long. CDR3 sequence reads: CASSFGTDVWETQYF. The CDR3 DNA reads TGTGCCAGCAGCTTCGGGACCGACGTATGGGAGACCCAGTACTTC. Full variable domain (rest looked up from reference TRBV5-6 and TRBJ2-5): DAGVTQSPTHLIKTRGQQVTLRCSPKSGHDTVSWYQQALGQGPQFIFQYYEEEERQRGNFPDRFSGHQFPNYSSELNVNALLLGDSALYLCASSFGTDVWETQYFGPGTRLLVL.

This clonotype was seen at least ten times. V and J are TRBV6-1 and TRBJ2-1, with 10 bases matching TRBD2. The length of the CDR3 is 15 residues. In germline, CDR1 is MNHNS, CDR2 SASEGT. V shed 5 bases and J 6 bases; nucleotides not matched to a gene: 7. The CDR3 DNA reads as TGTGCCAGCAGTCCCCGGTCTAGCGGGGGCAATGAGCAGTTCTTC. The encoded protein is CASSPRSSGGNEQFF.

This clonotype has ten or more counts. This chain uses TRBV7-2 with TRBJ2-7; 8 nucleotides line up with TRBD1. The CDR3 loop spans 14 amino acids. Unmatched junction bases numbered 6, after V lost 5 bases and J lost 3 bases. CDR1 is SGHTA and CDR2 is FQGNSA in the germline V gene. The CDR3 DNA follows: TGTGCCAGCAGCGACGGGACAGGCTTCTACGAGCAGTACTTC. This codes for CASSDGTGFYEQYF.

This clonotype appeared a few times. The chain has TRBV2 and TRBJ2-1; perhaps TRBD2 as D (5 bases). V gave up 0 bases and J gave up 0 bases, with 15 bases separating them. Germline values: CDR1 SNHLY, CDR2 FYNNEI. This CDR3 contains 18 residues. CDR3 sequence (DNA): TGTGCCAGCAGTGAAGCTGCCGGACTCCCCAGCTCCTACAATGAGCAGTTCTTC. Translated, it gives CASSEAAGLPSSYNEQFF.

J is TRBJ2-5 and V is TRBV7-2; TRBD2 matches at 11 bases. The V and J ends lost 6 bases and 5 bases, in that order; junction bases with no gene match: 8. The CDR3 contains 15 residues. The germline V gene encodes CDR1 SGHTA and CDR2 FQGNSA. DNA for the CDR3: TGTGCCAGCAGACAACTAGCGGGGGTACTGGAGACCCAGTACTTC. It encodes CASRQLAGVLETQYF.

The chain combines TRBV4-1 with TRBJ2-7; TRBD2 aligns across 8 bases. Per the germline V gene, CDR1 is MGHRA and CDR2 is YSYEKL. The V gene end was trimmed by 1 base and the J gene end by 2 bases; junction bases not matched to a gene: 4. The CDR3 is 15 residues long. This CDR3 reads CASSQVLAETYEQYF. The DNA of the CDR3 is TGCGCCAGCAGCCAAGTACTAGCGGAGACCTACGAGCAGTACTTC.

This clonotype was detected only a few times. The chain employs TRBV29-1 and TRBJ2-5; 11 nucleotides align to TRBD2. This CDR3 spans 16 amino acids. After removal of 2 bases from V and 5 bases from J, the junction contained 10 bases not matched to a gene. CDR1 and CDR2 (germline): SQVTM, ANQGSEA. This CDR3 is CSVEQLAGVSGETQYF. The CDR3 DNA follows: TGCAGCGTTGAACAACTAGCGGGAGTATCGGGGGAGACCCAGTACTTC.

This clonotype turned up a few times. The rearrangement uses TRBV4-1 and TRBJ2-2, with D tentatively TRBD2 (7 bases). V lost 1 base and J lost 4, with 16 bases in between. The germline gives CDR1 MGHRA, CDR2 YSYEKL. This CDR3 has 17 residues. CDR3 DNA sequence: TGCGCCAGCAGCCAAGCCGGTCGGGGAGGGGGCACCGGGGAGCTGTTTTTT. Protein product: CASSQAGRGGGTGELFF.

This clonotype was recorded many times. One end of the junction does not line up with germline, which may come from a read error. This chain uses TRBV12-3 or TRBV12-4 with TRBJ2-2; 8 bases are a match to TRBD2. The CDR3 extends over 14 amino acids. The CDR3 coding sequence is TGTGCCAGCAGCTTAGCGGGGACGACCGGGGAGCTGTTTTTT. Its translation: CASSLAGTTGELFF.

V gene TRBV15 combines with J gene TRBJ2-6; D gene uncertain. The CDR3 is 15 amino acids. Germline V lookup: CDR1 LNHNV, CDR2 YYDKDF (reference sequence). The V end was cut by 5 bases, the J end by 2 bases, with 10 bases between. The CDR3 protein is CATSDLWAGANVLTF. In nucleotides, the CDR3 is TGTGCCACCAGCGATCTCTGGGCTGGGGCCAACGTCCTGACTTTC.

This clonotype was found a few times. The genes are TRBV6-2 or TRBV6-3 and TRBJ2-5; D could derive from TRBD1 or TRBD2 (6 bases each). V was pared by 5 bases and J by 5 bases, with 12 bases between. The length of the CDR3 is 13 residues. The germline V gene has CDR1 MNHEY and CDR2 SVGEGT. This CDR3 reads CASSRGGSETQYF. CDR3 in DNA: TGTGCCAGCAGTAGAGGGGGGTCGGAGACCCAGTACTTC.

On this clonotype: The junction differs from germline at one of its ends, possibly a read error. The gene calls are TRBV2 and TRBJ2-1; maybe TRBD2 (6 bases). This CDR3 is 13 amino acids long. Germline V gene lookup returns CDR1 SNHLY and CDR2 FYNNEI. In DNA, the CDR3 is TGTGCCAGCATCCGGGACTCCAACAATGAGCAGTTCTTC. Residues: CASIRDSNNEQFF.

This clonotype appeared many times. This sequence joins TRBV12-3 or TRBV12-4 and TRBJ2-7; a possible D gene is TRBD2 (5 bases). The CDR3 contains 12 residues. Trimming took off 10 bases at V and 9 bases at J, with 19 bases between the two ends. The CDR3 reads CAIADVGGGQYF. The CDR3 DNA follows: TGTGCCATCGCCGACGTTGGCGGAGGGCAGTACTTC.

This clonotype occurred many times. CDR3 residues: CASSLSYGLAGVVDEQFF. The CDR3 coding sequence is TGTGCCAGCAGTTTATCCTACGGACTAGCGGGAGTTGTGGATGAGCAGTTCTTC. The rearrangement uses TRBV27 and TRBJ2-1; TRBD2 matches at 13 bases. This CDR3 contains 18 residues. Per germline, CDR1 MNHEY and CDR2 SMNVEV (reference sequence). The V and J ends lost 0 bases and 8 bases, in that order; junction bases with no gene match: 10.

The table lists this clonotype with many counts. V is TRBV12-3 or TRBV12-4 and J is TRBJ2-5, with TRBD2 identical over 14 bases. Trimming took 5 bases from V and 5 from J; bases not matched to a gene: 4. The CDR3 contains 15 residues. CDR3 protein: CASSTGTSGSETQYF. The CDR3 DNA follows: TGTGCCAGCAGTACCGGGACTAGCGGGAGCGAGACCCAGTACTTC.

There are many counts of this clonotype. CDR3 in DNA: TGTGCCAGCGGTATGGGACCTGGCACTGAAGCTTTCTTT. Translation gives CASGMGPGTEAFF. The genes are TRBV25-1 and TRBJ1-1, with D perhaps TRBD1 (5 bases). Germline V lookup: CDR1 MGHDK, CDR2 SYGVNS. CDR3 length equals 13 residues. The germline V and J ends were trimmed by 8 bases and 4 bases, with 14 bases remaining between them.

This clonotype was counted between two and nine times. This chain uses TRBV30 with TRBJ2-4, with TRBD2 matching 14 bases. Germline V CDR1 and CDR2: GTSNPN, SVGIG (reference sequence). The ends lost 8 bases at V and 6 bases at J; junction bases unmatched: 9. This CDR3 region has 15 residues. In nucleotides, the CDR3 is TGTGCCGCAATAGGGACTAGCGGGGGTTCAAACATTCAGTACTTC. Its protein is CAAIGTSGGSNIQYF.

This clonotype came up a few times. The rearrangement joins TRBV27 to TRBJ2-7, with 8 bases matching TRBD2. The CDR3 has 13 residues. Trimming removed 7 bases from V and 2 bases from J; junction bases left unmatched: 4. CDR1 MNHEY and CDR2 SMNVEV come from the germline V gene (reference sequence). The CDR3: CASMAGGTYEQYF. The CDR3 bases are TGTGCCAGCATGGCGGGGGGAACCTACGAGCAGTACTTC.

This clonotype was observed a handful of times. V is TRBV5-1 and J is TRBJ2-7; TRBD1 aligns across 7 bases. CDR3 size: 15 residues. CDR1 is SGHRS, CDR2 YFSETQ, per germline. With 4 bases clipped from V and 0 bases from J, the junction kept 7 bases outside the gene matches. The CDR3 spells CASSLGQTSSYEQYF. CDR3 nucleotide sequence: TGCGCCAGCAGCCTGGGACAGACGAGCTCCTACGAGCAGTACTTC.

The CDR3 is CASSPPDSNSYEQYF. Here the CDR3 DNA reads TGTGCCAGCTCACCACCCGACAGCAACTCCTACGAGCAGTACTTC. The chain links TRBV18 to TRBJ2-7; perhaps TRBD1 as D (5 bases). CDR1 is KGHSH, CDR2 LQKENI, per germline. The V end lost 0 bases, the J end lost 0 bases, and 9 bases lay between the germline ends. This CDR3 is built from 15 residues.

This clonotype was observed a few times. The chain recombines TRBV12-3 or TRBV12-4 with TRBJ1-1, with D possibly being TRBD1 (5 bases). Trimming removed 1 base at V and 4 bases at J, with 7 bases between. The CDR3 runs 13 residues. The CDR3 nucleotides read TGTGCCAGCAGTTTAGTGGGGACCACTGAAGCTTTCTTT. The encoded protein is CASSLVGTTEAFF.

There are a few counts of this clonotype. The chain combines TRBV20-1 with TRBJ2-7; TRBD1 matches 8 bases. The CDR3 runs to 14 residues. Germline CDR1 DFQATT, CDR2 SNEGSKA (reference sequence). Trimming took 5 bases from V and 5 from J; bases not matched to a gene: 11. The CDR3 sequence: CSALGDRGGHEQYF. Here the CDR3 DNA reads TGCAGTGCTCTAGGAGACAGGGGTGGCCACGAGCAGTACTTC.

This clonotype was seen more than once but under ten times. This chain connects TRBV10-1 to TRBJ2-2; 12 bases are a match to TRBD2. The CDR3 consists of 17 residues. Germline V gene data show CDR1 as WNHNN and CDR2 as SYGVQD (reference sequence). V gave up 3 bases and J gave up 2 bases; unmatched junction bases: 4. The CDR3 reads CASSEWTSGANTGELFF. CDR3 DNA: TGCGCCAGCAGTGAATGGACTAGCGGGGCTAACACCGGGGAGCTGTTTTTT.

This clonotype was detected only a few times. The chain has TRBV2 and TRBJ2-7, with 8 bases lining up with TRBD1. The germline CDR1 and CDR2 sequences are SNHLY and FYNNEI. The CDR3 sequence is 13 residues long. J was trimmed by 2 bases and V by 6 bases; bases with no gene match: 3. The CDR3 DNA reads TGTGCCAGCAGGGGGACAGGTCCCTACGAGCAGTACTTC. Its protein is CASRGTGPYEQYF.

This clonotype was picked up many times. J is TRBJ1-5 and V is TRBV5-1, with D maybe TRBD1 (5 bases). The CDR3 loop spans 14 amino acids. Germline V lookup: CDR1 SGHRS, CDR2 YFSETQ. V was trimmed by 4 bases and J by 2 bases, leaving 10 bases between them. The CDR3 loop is CASSAIGGNQPQHF. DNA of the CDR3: TGCGCCAGCAGCGCCATAGGGGGCAATCAGCCCCAGCATTTT.

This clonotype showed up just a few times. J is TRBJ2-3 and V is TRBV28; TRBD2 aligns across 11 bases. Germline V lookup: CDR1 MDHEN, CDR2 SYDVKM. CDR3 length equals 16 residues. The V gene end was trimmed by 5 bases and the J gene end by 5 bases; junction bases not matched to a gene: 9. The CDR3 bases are TGTGCCAGCAGTCAGGCGCCTAGCGGGAGGAAAGATACGCAGTATTTT. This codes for CASSQAPSGRKDTQYF.

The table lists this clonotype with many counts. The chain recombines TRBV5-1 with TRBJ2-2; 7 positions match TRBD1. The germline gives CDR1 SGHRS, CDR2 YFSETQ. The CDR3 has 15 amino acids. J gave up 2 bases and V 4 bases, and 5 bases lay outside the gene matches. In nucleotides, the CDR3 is TGCGCCAGCAGCCAGAGACAGGGAAACACCGGGGAGCTGTTTTTT. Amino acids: CASSQRQGNTGELFF.

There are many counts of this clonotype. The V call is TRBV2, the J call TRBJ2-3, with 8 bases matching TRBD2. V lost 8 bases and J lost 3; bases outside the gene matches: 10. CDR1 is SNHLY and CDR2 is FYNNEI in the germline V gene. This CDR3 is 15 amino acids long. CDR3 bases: TGTGCCAGCCCCCCCGGGTCGGGGGGGACAGATACGCAGTATTTT. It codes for CASPPGSGGTDTQYF.